This T cell receptor beta chain appears in the sequencing data of a study of PD-1 blockade in classical Hodgkin lymphoma. Points from the study as a whole: Reasons behind the repertoire differences stay unclear, perhaps disease activity or earlier therapy. Relative to healthy donors, newly diagnosed patients reportedly had lower baseline TCR diversity, which was reported as lower still in relapsed/refractory patients.

As to time point: newly diagnosed, previously untreated cHL patient sample. After thawing, PBMCs were subjected to magnetic negative selection to isolate CD8+ T cells. It was PBMCs in newly diagnosed, untreated classical Hodgkin lymphoma that served as comparison. Assay used: immunoSEQ multiplex PCR; TCRdb lists only in-frame clones, some missing. The sample records some 21,000 clones, approximately 87% being singletons. As regards this clone: The antigen remains unidentified.

This CDR3 contains 16 residues. The germline V gene has CDR1 SGHNT and CDR2 YYREEE (reference sequence). With V trimmed by 0 bases and J by 2 bases, 3 bases remained unmatched. The sequencing input was CD8+ T cells from blood. The receptor was derived from a human donor with classical Hodgkin lymphoma. The J gene is TRBJ2-7, the V gene TRBV5-4, with 12 bases aligning to TRBD2. The CDR3 reads CASSLAASGRAYEQYF. The CDR3 nucleotides are TGTGCCAGCAGCTTGGCGGCTAGCGGGAGGGCCTACGAGCAGTACTTC.